These 17 T cell receptor gamma chains originate from one sample sequenced in a study of gammadelta T cells in human blood. TCRdb used CATT to re-call clones from the RT-PCR reads. The table has 300 or so gamma-chain clones, 10% seen once. Sequencing was performed on non-Vgamma9Vdelta2 gamma-delta T cells from adult blood. All receptors derive from a human donor.

By proportion, this clone is large. V gene TRGV2 combines with J gene TRGJ1 or TRGJ2. Germline lookup yields CDR1 EGSNGY and CDR2 YDSYNSKV. The CDR3 contains 13 residues. The trim removed 0 bases at V and 5 bases at J, leaving 4 bases unmatched. CDR3 sequence reads: CATWDGGHYKKLF. CDR3 in DNA: TGTGCCACCTGGGACGGGGGACATTATAAGAAACTCTTT.

Within the sample, this clone is large (0.1 to 1%). V gene TRGV4 combines with J gene TRGJ1 or TRGJ2. The CDR3 has 14 amino acids. With V trimmed by 1 base and J by 0 bases, 3 bases remained unmatched. Germline values: CDR1 EGSTGY, CDR2 YDSYTSSV. CDR3 sequence (DNA): TGTGCCACCTGGGATGGTTCGAATTATTATAAGAAACTCTTT. Amino acid sequence: CATWDGSNYYKKLF.

The table lists this clone with a few counts. The chain employs TRGV9 and TRGJ1 or TRGJ2. The germline V gene has CDR1 GITISATS and CDR2 ISYDGTV (reference sequence). The CDR3 is 14 amino acids. The ends lost 0 bases at V and 6 bases at J; junction bases unmatched: 8. The CDR3 protein is CALWEVLNCYKKLF. The CDR3 DNA is TGTGCCTTGTGGGAGGTGCTTAACTGTTATAAGAAACTCTTT.

The V gene is TRGV4, the J gene TRGJ1 or TRGJ2. CDR1 and CDR2 (germline): EGSTGY, YDSYTSSV. The V and J ends lost 4 bases and 3 bases, in that order; junction bases with no gene match: 6. This CDR3 contains 13 residues. CDR3 coding DNA: TGTGCCACCTGGGACGCAGTTTATTATAAGAAACTCTTT. Its translation: CATWDAVYYKKLF.

This clone is large. J is TRGJ1 or TRGJ2 and V is TRGV2. Unmatched junction bases numbered 3, after V lost 0 bases and J lost 10 bases. This CDR3 is built from 11 residues. Germline-derived CDR1 and CDR2 are EGSNGY and YDSYNSKV. The DNA for the CDR3 is TGTGCCACCTGGGACGGGCTGAAGAAACTCTTT. Translated: CATWDGLKKLF.

Worth noting for this clone: This may arise from a read error, as a much more abundant clone is one base away. This chain links TRGV8 with TRGJ1 or TRGJ2. CDR3 length: 15 amino acids. Germline loops: CDR1 VENAVY, CDR2 YDSYNSRV. Losses at the gene ends were 4 bases for V and 3 bases for J; bases not matched to a gene: 12. The CDR3 loop reads CATWESSTRYYKKLF. DNA for the CDR3: TGTGCCACCTGGGAATCCTCGACCCGTTATTATAAGAAACTCTTT.

This clone qualifies as large. The V and J genes are TRGV2 and TRGJ1 or TRGJ2. This CDR3 is 11 amino acids long. The junction had 0 bases not matched to a gene; V was cut back by 0 bases and J by 7 bases. Looked up from germline, CDR1 is EGSNGY and CDR2 is YDSYNSKV. The CDR3 sequence: CATWDGYKKLF. The CDR3 DNA follows: TGTGCCACCTGGGACGGGTATAAGAAACTCTTT.

The chain links TRGV10 to TRGJ1 or TRGJ2. TRGV10 is labeled an ORF, and its function is uncertain. The CDR3 covers 12 residues. The V gene end was trimmed by 8 bases and the J gene end by 2 bases; junction bases not matched to a gene: 4. The CDR3 loop reads CAAWEYYYKKLF. The CDR3 nucleotides read TGTGCTGCGTGGGAGTATTATTATAAGAAACTCTTT.

In its sample, this clone ranks as large. The same CDR3 is also encoded by other DNA sequences in this sample. The J gene is TRGJP, the V gene TRGV2. The ends lost 0 bases at V and 4 bases at J; junction bases unmatched: 9. CDR1 is EGSNGY and CDR2 is YDSYNSKV in the germline V gene. The CDR3 is made up of 19 amino acids. The CDR3 here is CATWDGPRGQELGKKIKVF. In DNA form, the CDR3 reads TGTGCCACCTGGGACGGGCCCCGAGGTCAAGAGTTGGGCAAAAAAATCAAGGTATTT.

The sample holds a few counts of this clone. The chain combines TRGV2 with TRGJ1 or TRGJ2. The CDR3 length is 12 residues. CDR1 and CDR2 (germline): EGSNGY, YDSYNSKV. Trimming removed 0 bases from V and 6 bases from J; junction bases left unmatched: 2. The CDR3 coding sequence is TGTGCCACCTGGGACGGGCGTTATAAGAAACTCTTT. Its translation is CATWDGRYKKLF.

This clone qualifies as large. The chain has TRGV8 and TRGJ1 or TRGJ2. Germline trimming cut 2 bases from V and 4 bases from J; bases unmatched to any gene: 2. Germline V CDR1 and CDR2: VENAVY, YDSYNSRV. The CDR3 length is 12 residues. The CDR3 loop is CATWDKYYKKLF. CDR3 nucleotides: TGTGCCACCTGGGATAAGTATTATAAGAAACTCTTT.

This clone is large (0.1 to 1%) by share. This chain connects TRGV2 to TRGJ1 or TRGJ2. CDR1 and CDR2 from the germline V gene are EGSNGY and YDSYNSKV. The CDR3 is 11 amino acids. The V segment lost 5 bases and the J segment 11 bases; nucleotides outside the gene matches: 9. The CDR3 region has the DNA TGTGCCACCTGGGGCGTGTATCAGAAACTCTTT. As protein: CATWGVYQKLF.

V gene TRGV2 combines with J gene TRGJ1 or TRGJ2. J was trimmed by 3 bases and V by 2 bases; bases with no gene match: 4. Germline V gives CDR1 EGSNGY, CDR2 YDSYNSKV. The CDR3 length is 13 residues. CDR3 in amino acids: CATWDETYYKKLF. In DNA form, the CDR3 reads TGTGCCACCTGGGACGAGACTTATTATAAGAAACTCTTT.

In this sample, this clone is large (0.1 to 1%). The V call is TRGV3, the J call TRGJ1 or TRGJ2. CDR1 is VTNTFY and CDR2 is YDVSTARD in the germline V gene (reference sequence). The CDR3 runs to 11 residues. V dropped 0 bases and J dropped 15; count of bases not matched to a gene: 8. The CDR3 here is CATWDRLKGLF. In nucleotides, the CDR3 is TGTGCCACCTGGGACAGGCTCAAGGGACTCTTT.

The genes are TRGV2 and TRGJ1 or TRGJ2. The CDR3 extends over 13 amino acids. Trimming at V came to 0 bases and at J to 5 bases, leaving 4 bases not matched to a gene. Per the germline V gene, CDR1 is EGSNGY and CDR2 is YDSYNSKV. The CDR3 coding sequence is TGTGCCACCTGGGACGGGCTAGATTATAAGAAACTCTTT. Protein product: CATWDGLDYKKLF.

By proportion, this clone is large. V gene TRGV4 combines with J gene TRGJ1 or TRGJ2. With V trimmed by 2 bases and J by 8 bases, 12 bases remained unmatched. The CDR3 covers 14 residues. Germline loops: CDR1 EGSTGY, CDR2 YDSYTSSV. For the CDR3, the DNA is TGTGCCACCTGGGATGCGCAGGCGGGGCATAAGAAACTCTTT. Residues: CATWDAQAGHKKLF.

The sample holds one count of this clone. Possible read error: a much larger clone is one base away. This chain connects TRGV8 to TRGJP2. Germline-derived CDR1 and CDR2 are VENAVY and YDSYNSRV. V lost 4 bases and J lost 5; bases outside the gene matches: 10. There are 15 residues in the CDR3. In DNA form, the CDR3 reads TGTGCCACCTGGGAAGTCGTGGTGAGTGATTGGATCAAGACGTTT. Amino acid sequence: CATWEVVVSDWIKTF.